The 22 T cell receptor beta chains below were found in one sample sequenced in a study of blood T cell repertoires in COVID-19. Some clones are missing from TCRdb's copy, which holds only in-frame ones; the method was immunoSEQ multiplex PCR. The table shows about 40,000 clones, with approximately 83% occurring only once. The sequenced sample consisted of peripheral blood. These receptors were obtained from a woman aged 60-70 years with acute or convalescent COVID-19.

CDR3 bases: TGCGCCAGCAGCCTATACCCTAATGAAAAACTGTTTTTT. Translation gives CASSLYPNEKLFF. The chain joins TRBV5-1 to TRBJ1-4; D is ambiguous. The CDR3 contains 13 residues. The V end lost 4 bases, the J end lost 3 bases, and 7 bases lay between the germline ends. Germline CDR1 reads SGHRS; CDR2 reads YFSETQ.

This sequence joins TRBV28 and TRBJ2-6, with 11 bases identical to TRBD1. The CDR3 has 16 amino acids. Unmatched junction bases numbered 5, after V lost 9 bases and J lost 1 base. Germline CDR1 and CDR2: MDHEN and SYDVKM. CDR3 loop: CASRTGGASGANVLTF. The CDR3 DNA reads TGTGCCAGTCGGACAGGGGGCGCGTCTGGGGCCAACGTCCTGACTTTC.

The chain carries TRBV29-1 and TRBJ2-1; D not resolved. The V and J ends lost 2 bases and 3 bases respectively, with 17 bases between them. Germline-derived CDR1 and CDR2 are SQVTM and ANQGSEA. The CDR3 has 16 residues. The CDR3 nucleotides read TGCAGCGTTGAATTGCCCGAGAACGTTGACTACAATGAGCAGTTCTTC. Protein product: CSVELPENVDYNEQFF.

This sequence joins TRBV27 and TRBJ2-1; TRBD1 matches 7 bases. Germline trimming cut 4 bases from V and 3 bases from J; bases unmatched to any gene: 6. From germline, CDR1 is MNHEY and CDR2 SMNVEV (reference sequence). This CDR3 spans 15 amino acids. The CDR3 is CASSSQGSIYNEQFF. The CDR3 bases are TGTGCCAGCAGTTCACAGGGGTCAATCTACAATGAGCAGTTCTTC.

This sequence joins TRBV30 and TRBJ2-7; no firm D call. With 5 bases removed from V and 5 bases from J, the gap between germline ends came to 16 bases. The V gene's germline CDR1 is GTSNPN and CDR2 SVGIG (reference sequence). The CDR3 has 13 residues. The chain's CDR3 is CAWARGPKDEQYF. In DNA form, the CDR3 reads TGTGCCTGGGCCAGAGGCCCTAAGGACGAGCAGTACTTC.

The chain links TRBV9 to TRBJ2-1; 7 bases match TRBD2. V trimming: 4 bases; J trimming: 2 bases; junction bases outside the gene matches: 6. The germline gives CDR1 SGDLS, CDR2 YYNGEE. The CDR3 has 15 residues. The DNA for the CDR3 is TGTGCCAGCAGCTCAAGCGGGAAAACCTACAATGAGCAGTTCTTC. Its protein product is CASSSSGKTYNEQFF.

V and J are TRBV7-9 and TRBJ2-2; D is perhaps TRBD1 (6 bases). The CDR3 spans 16 residues. Germline V gene data show CDR1 as SEHNR and CDR2 as FQNEAQ (reference sequence). V lost 2 bases and J 0 bases, leaving 10 bases between the germline ends. The CDR3 sequence: CASSLQWTANTGELFF. Written as DNA, the CDR3 is TGTGCCAGCAGCTTACAGTGGACAGCGAACACCGGGGAGCTGTTTTTT.

This chain links TRBV5-1 with TRBJ1-1; D possibly corresponds to TRBD1 (6 bases). Germline-derived CDR1 and CDR2 are SGHRS and YFSETQ. The CDR3 contains 14 residues. Trimming pared 3 bases from V and 8 bases from J, leaving 17 bases between. The CDR3 DNA follows: TGCGCCAGCAGCTCCCCAGGGACAAGAGGGGAAGCTTTCTTT. It yields the protein CASSSPGTRGEAFF.

Here the CDR3 DNA reads TGTGCCAGCAGTGAATGGTCCGGGTCTGGAGAGACCCAGTACTTC. Protein: CASSEWSGSGETQYF. The V gene is TRBV6-1, the J gene TRBJ2-5; D is unclear. The length of the CDR3 is 15 residues. CDR1 is MNHNS and CDR2 is SASEGT in the germline V gene. Trimming removed 2 bases from V and 4 bases from J, with 14 bases in between.

The chain is built from TRBV19 and TRBJ1-2; TRBD1 matches 9 bases. The trim removed 8 bases at V and 2 bases at J, leaving 6 bases unmatched. CDR3 size: 14 residues. Germline lookup yields CDR1 LNHDA and CDR2 SQIVND (reference sequence). CDR3 in amino acids: CASGTTGGNYGYTF. The CDR3, as DNA: TGTGCCAGTGGGACGACAGGGGGGAACTATGGCTACACCTTC. Combining the CDR3 with reference TRBV19 and TRBJ1-2 gives the whole variable domain DGGITQSPKYLFRKEGQNVTLSCEQNLNHDAMYWYRQDPGQGLRLIYYSQIVNDFQKGDIAEGYSVSREKKESFPLTVTSAQKNPTAFYLCASGTTGGNYGYTFGSGTRLTVV.

V gene TRBV11-2 combines with J gene TRBJ1-1; 7 bases are shared with TRBD1. V shed 4 bases and J 0 bases; nucleotides not matched to a gene: 8. This CDR3 is built from 16 residues. The germline CDR1 and CDR2 sequences are SGHAT and FQNNGV. Written as DNA, the CDR3 is TGTGCCAGCAGCTCCCGGACAGGAATAATGAACACTGAAGCTTTCTTT. The encoded protein is CASSSRTGIMNTEAFF.

This chain's CDR3 is CAIRLAGGTDTQYF. In DNA, the CDR3 is TGTGCCATCCGGCTAGCGGGGGGAACAGATACGCAGTATTTT. V is TRBV10-3 and J is TRBJ2-3, with 11 bases lining up with TRBD2. V trimming: 8 bases; J trimming: 3 bases; junction bases outside the gene matches: 4. The germline V gene encodes CDR1 ENHRY and CDR2 SYGVKD. The CDR3 sequence is 14 residues long.

The chain employs TRBV6-6 and TRBJ2-1; 9 nucleotides agree with TRBD1. The junction had 12 bases not matched to a gene; V was cut back by 6 bases and J by 6 bases. Germline CDR1 reads MNHNY; CDR2 reads SVGAGI (reference sequence). This CDR3 has 16 residues. Here the CDR3 DNA reads TGTGCCAGCAGGGAGCTCCGGGACAGGGATTCCAATGAGCAGTTCTTC. The encoded protein is CASRELRDRDSNEQFF.

A few counts support this clone. The rearrangement links TRBV3-1 (or the pseudogene TRBV3-2) to TRBJ2-3; TRBD1 matches 8 bases. CDR1 is LGHDT and CDR2 is YNNKEL in the germline V gene (reference sequence). The V gene end was trimmed by 6 bases and the J gene end by 2 bases; junction bases not matched to a gene: 13. The CDR3 consists of 17 residues. CDR3 sequence reads: CASRLGQQGADTDTQYF. In DNA, the CDR3 is TGTGCCAGCAGACTAGGCCAGCAGGGGGCGGACACAGATACGCAGTATTTT.

The V gene is TRBV7-3, the J gene TRBJ2-2; 7 bases line up with TRBD1. Unmatched junction bases numbered 6, after V lost 4 bases and J lost 7 bases. The V gene's germline CDR1 is SGHTA and CDR2 FQGTGA. The CDR3 is 14 amino acids. This chain's CDR3 is CASSSVTGVGELFF. The CDR3 DNA is TGTGCCAGCAGCTCCGTCACAGGGGTCGGGGAGCTGTTTTTT.

The chain uses TRBV5-1 and TRBJ1-1; D is ambiguous. Germline V lookup: CDR1 SGHRS, CDR2 YFSETQ. The CDR3 totals 14 residues. The V end was cut by 7 bases, the J end by 3 bases, with 16 bases between. CDR3 sequence: CASRSGGFDTEAFF. CDR3 sequence (DNA): TGCGCCAGCCGCAGTGGAGGTTTCGACACTGAAGCTTTCTTT.

The V gene is TRBV28, the J gene TRBJ1-2, with TRBD1 as a possible D gene (5 bases). The CDR3 runs 14 residues. Trimming took 4 bases from V and 8 from J, leaving 17 bases between them. Germline V gene data show CDR1 as MDHEN and CDR2 as SYDVKM. For the CDR3, the DNA is TGTGCCAGCAGTTCACCTCCAGGGCCTGTGGGCTACACCTTC. It codes for CASSSPPGPVGYTF.

The V gene is TRBV7-8, the J gene TRBJ1-1; weak D call: TRBD1 (6 bases). The ends were cut back, 5 bases at V and 2 bases at J, with 9 bases in the middle. Looked up from germline, CDR1 is SGHVS and CDR2 is FQNEAQ. This CDR3 region has 13 residues. The CDR3 bases are TGTGCCAGCAGCCGACAGGTCAACACTGAAGCTTTCTTT. It is translated as CASSRQVNTEAFF.

The rearrangement links TRBV3-1 (or the pseudogene TRBV3-2) to TRBJ1-1; D uncertain. The germline gives CDR1 LGHDT, CDR2 YNNKEL (reference sequence). V was cut by 4 bases and J by 3 bases, with 18 bases left in between. CDR3 length: 16 amino acids. Here the CDR3 DNA reads TGTGCCAGCAGCCGAGTCTTCGGGGAAGAAGACACTGAAGCTTTCTTT. Its translation is CASSRVFGEEDTEAFF.

The V call is TRBV19, the J call TRBJ2-1; D perhaps matches TRBD2 (6 bases). The CDR3 has 14 residues. V was cut by 7 bases and J by 9 bases, with 19 bases left in between. The germline gives CDR1 LNHDA, CDR2 SQIVND (reference sequence). CDR3 loop: CASTISAGPGEQFF. The CDR3 bases are TGTGCCAGTACCATCTCGGCGGGGCCAGGTGAGCAGTTCTTC.

This clone was counted once. J is TRBJ2-3 and V is TRBV24-1, with 10 bases identical to TRBD2. The ends lost 9 bases at V and 0 bases at J; junction bases unmatched: 2. CDR3 length: 14 residues. From germline, CDR1 is KGHDR and CDR2 SFDVKD. CDR3 region: CATETSGSTDTQYF. CDR3 in DNA: TGTGCCACCGAGACTAGCGGGAGCACAGATACGCAGTATTTT.

The rearrangement links TRBV5-1 to TRBJ2-1; 12 nucleotides agree with TRBD1. Germline values: CDR1 SGHRS, CDR2 YFSETQ. J was trimmed by 4 bases and V by 4 bases; bases with no gene match: 6. The CDR3 extends over 16 amino acids. The CDR3 is CASSGGTGGAYNEQFF. The CDR3 region has the DNA TGCGCCAGCAGCGGCGGGACAGGGGGCGCTTACAATGAGCAGTTCTTC.